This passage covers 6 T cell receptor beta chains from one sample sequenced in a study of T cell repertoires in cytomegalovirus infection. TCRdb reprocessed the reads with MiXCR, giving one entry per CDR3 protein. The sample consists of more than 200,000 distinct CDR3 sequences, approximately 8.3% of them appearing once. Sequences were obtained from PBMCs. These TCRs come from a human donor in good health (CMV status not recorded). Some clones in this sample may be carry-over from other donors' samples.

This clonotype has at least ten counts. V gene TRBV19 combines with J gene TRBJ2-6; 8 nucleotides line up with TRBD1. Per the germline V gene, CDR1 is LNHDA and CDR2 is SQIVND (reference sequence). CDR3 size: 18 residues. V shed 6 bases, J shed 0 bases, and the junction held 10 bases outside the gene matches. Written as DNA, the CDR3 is TGTGCCAGTAGGGAACAACAGGGGGTAAGCTCTGGGGCCAACGTCCTGACTTTC. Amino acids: CASREQQGVSSGANVLTF. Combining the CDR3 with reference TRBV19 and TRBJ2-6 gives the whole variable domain DGGITQSPKYLFRKEGQNVTLSCEQNLNHDAMYWYRQDPGQGLRLIYYSQIVNDFQKGDIAEGYSVSREKKESFPLTVTSAQKNPTAFYLCASREQQGVSSGANVLTFGAGSRLTVL.

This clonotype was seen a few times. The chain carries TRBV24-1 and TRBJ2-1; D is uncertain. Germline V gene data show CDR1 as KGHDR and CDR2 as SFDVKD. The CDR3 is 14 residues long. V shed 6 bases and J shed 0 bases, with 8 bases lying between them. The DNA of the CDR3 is TGTGCCACCAGTAGTAGTAGCTCCTACAATGAGCAGTTCTTC. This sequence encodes CATSSSSSYNEQFF.

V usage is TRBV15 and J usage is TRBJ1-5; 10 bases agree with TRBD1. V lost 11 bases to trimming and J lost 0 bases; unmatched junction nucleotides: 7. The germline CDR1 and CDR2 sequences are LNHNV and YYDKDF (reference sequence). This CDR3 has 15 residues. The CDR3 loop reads CAVGTGVYSNQPQHF. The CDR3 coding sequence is TGTGCCGTCGGGACAGGGGTATATAGCAATCAGCCCCAGCATTTT.

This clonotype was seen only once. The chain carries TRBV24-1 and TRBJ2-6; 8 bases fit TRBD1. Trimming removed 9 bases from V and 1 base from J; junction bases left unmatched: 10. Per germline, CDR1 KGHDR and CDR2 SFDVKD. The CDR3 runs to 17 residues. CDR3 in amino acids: CATVGPGGASGANVLTF. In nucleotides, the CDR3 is TGTGCCACCGTAGGACCAGGGGGCGCGTCTGGGGCCAACGTCCTGACTTTC.

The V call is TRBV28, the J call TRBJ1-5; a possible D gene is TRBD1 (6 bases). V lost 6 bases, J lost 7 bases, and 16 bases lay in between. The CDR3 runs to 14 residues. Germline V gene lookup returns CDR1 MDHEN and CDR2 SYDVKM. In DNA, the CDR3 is TGTGCCAGCAGGCTACAGGGAAAAGGGCAGCCCCAGCATTTT. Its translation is CASRLQGKGQPQHF.

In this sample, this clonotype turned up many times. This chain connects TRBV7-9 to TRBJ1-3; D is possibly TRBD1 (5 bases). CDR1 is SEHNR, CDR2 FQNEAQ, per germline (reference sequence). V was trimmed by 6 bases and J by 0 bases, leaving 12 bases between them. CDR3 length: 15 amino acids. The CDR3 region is CASSFRDDSGNTIYF. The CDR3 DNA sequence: TGTGCCAGCAGTTTCAGGGACGACTCTGGAAACACCATATATTTT. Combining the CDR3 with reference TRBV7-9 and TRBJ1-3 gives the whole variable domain DTGVSQNPRHKITKRGQNVTFRCDPISEHNRLYWYRQTLGQGPEFLTYFQNEAQLEKSRLLSDRFSAERPKGSFSTLEIQRTEQGDSAMYLCASSFRDDSGNTIYFGEGSWLTVV.